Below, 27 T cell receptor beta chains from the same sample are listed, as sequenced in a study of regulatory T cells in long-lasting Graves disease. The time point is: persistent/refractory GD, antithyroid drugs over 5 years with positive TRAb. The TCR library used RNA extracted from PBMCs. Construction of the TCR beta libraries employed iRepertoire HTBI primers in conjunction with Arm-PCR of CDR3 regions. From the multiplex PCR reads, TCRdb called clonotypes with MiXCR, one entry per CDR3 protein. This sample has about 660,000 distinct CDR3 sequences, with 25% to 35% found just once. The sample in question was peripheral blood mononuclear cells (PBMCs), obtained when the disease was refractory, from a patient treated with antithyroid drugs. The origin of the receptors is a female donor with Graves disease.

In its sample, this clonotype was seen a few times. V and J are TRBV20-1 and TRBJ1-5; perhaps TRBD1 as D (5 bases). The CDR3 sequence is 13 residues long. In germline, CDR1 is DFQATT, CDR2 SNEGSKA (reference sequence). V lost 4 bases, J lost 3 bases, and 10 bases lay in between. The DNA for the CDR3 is TGCAGTGCTAATGGGGGGATCAATCAGCCCCAGCATTTT. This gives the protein CSANGGINQPQHF.

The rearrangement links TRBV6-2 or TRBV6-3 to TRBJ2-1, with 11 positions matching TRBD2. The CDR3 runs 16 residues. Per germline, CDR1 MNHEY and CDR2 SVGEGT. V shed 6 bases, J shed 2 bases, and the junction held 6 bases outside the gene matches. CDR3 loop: CASSQGTSGTYNEQFF. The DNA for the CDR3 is TGTGCCAGCAGCCAAGGGACTAGCGGTACCTACAATGAGCAGTTCTTC.

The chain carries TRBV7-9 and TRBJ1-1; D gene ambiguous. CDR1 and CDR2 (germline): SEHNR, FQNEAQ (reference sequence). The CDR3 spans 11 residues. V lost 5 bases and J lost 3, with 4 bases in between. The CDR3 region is CASSADTEAFF. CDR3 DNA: TGTGCCAGCAGCGCGGACACTGAAGCTTTCTTT.

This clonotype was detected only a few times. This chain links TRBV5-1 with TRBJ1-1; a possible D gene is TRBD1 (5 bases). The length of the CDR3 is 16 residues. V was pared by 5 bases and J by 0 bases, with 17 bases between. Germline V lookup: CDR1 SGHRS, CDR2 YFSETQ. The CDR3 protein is CASSSGVGPVNTEAFF. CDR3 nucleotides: TGCGCCAGCAGTTCTGGGGTGGGGCCCGTGAACACTGAAGCTTTCTTT.

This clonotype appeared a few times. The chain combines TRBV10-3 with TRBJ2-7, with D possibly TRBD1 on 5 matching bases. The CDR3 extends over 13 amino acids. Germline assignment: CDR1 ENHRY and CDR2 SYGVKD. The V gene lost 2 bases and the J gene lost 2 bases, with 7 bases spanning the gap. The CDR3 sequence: CAISEQQAYEQYF. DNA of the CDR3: TGTGCCATCAGTGAGCAACAGGCCTACGAGCAGTACTTC.

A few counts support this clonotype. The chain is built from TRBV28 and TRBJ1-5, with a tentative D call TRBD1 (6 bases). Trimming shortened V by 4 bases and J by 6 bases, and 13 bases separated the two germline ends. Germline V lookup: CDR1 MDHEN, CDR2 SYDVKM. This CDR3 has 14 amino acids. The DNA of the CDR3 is TGTGCCAGCAGTTCCGCAGGGGTAGTTCAGCCCCAGCATTTT. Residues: CASSSAGVVQPQHF.

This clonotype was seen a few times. The CDR3 region has the DNA TGTGCCAGCACCGTCCCCGGGGATGGCTACACCTTC. Protein product: CASTVPGDGYTF. The genes are TRBV28 and TRBJ1-2; no firm D call. Trimming stripped 7 bases from V and 6 bases from J, with 12 bases between. This CDR3 has 12 residues. Germline loops: CDR1 MDHEN, CDR2 SYDVKM.

CDR3 nucleotides: TGTGCCTGGAGGGGAACGGGACTAGTCTTCCTTGAGCAGTACTTC. It is translated as CAWRGTGLVFLEQYF. The V gene is TRBV30, the J gene TRBJ2-7; 8 positions agree with TRBD2. CDR3 length equals 15 residues. Trimming at V came to 3 bases and at J to 7 bases, leaving 14 bases not matched to a gene. Germline CDR1 GTSNPN, CDR2 SVGIG (reference sequence).

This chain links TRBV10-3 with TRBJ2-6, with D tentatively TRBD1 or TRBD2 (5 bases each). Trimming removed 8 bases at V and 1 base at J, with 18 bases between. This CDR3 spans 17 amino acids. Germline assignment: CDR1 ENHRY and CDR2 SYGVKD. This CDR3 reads CAIRTGTSSSGANVLTF. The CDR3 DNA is TGTGCCATCCGAACCGGGACGTCCTCGTCTGGGGCCAACGTCCTGACTTTC.

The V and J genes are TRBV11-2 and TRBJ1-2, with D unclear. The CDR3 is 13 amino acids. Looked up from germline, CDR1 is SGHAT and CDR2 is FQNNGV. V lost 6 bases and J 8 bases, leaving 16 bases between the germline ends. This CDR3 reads CASSETLNGGYTF. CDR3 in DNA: TGTGCCAGCAGTGAAACCCTTAATGGCGGCTACACCTTC. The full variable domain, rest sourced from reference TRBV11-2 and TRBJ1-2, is EAGVAQSPRYKIIEKRQSVAFWCNPISGHATLYWYQQILGQGPKLLIQFQNNGVVDDSQLPKDRFSAERLKGVDSTLKIQPAKLEDSAVYLCASSETLNGGYTFGSGTRLTVV.

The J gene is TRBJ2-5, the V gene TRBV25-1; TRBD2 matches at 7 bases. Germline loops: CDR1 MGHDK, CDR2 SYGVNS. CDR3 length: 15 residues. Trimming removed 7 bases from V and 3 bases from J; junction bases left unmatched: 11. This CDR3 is CASTLEGRGEETQYF. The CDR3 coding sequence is TGTGCCAGCACTTTAGAGGGGAGGGGAGAAGAGACCCAGTACTTC.

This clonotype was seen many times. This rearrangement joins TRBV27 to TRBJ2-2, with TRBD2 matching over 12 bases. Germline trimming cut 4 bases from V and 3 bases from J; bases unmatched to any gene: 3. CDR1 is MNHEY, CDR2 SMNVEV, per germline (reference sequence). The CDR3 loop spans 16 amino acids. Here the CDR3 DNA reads TGTGCCAGCAGTTCACTAGCGGGAGGCTACACCGGGGAGCTGTTTTTT. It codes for CASSSLAGGYTGELFF.

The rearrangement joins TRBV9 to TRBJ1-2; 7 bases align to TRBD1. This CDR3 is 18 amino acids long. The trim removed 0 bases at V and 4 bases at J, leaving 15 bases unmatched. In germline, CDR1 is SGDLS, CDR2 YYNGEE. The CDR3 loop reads CASSVEPYPRGTTYGYTF. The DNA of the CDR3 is TGTGCCAGCAGCGTAGAGCCGTATCCCAGGGGGACGACCTATGGCTACACCTTC. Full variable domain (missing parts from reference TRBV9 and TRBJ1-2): DSGVTQTPKHLITATGQRVTLRCSPRSGDLSVYWYQQSLDQGLQFLIQYYNGEERAKGNILERFSAQQFPDLHSELNLSSLELGDSALYFCASSVEPYPRGTTYGYTFGSGTRLTVV.

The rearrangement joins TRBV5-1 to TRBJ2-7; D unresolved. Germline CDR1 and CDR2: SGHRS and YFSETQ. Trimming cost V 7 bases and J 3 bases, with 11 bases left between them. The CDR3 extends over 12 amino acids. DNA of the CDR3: TGCGCCAGCGTGACGATCCTCTACGAGCAGTACTTC. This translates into CASVTILYEQYF.

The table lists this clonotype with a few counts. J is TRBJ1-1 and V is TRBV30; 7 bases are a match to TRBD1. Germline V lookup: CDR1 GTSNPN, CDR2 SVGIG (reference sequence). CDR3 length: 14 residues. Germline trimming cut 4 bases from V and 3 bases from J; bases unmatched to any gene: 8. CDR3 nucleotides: TGTGCCTGGATATCGGGACAGATGGACACTGAAGCTTTCTTT. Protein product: CAWISGQMDTEAFF.

DNA for the CDR3: TGTGCCTGGAACCCCGGACCTGGCGGGGAGCTGTTTTTT. Its protein product is CAWNPGPGGELFF. The J gene is TRBJ2-2, the V gene TRBV30, with D unresolved. Germline assignment: CDR1 GTSNPN and CDR2 SVGIG (reference sequence). Trimming cost V 4 bases and J 7 bases, with 13 bases left between them. The CDR3 has 13 residues.

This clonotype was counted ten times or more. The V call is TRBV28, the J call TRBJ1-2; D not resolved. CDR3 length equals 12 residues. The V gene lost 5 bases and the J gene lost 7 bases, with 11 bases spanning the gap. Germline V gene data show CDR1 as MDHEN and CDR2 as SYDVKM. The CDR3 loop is CASSPPQGGYTF. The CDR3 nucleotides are TGTGCCAGCAGTCCCCCCCAAGGTGGCTACACCTTC.

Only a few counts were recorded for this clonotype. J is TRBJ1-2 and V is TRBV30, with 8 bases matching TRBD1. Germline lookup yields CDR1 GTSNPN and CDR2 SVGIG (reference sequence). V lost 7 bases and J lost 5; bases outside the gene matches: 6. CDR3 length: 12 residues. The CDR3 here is CASKTGDYGYTF. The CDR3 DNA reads TGTGCCTCCAAGACAGGGGATTATGGCTACACCTTC.

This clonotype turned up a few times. The CDR3 spells CASSLVVPQNTEAFF. DNA of the CDR3: TGCGCCAGCAGCTTGGTAGTTCCGCAGAACACTGAAGCTTTCTTT. The chain carries TRBV5-1 and TRBJ1-1; no definite D call. The germline V and J ends were trimmed by 0 bases and 1 base, with 10 bases remaining between them. Germline CDR1 and CDR2: SGHRS and YFSETQ. CDR3 length: 15 amino acids. Full variable domain (missing parts from reference TRBV5-1 and TRBJ1-1): KAGVTQTPRYLIKTRGQQVTLSCSPISGHRSVSWYQQTPGQGLQFLFEYFSETQRNKGNFPGRFSGRQFSNSRSEMNVSTLELGDSALYLCASSLVVPQNTEAFFGQGTRLTVV.

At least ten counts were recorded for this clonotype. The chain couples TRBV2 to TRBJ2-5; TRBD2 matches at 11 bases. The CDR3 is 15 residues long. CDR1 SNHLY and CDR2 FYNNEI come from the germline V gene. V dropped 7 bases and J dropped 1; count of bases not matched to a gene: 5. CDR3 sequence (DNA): TGTGCCAGCACCTGGACTAGCGGGCGCCAAGAGACCCAGTACTTC. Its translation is CASTWTSGRQETQYF.

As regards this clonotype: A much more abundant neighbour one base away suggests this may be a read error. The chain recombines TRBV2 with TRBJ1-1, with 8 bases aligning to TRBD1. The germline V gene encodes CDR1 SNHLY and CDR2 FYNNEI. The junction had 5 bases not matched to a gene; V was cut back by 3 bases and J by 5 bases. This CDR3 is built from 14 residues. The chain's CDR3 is CASSDTGGRTEAFF. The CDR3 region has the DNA TGTGCCAGCAGTGACACAGGGGGGCGGACTGAAGCTTTCTTT.

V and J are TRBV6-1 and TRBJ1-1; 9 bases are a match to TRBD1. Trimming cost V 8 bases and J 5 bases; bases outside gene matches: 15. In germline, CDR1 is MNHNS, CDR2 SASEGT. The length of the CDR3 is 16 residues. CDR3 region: CASVKTLQGASTEAFF. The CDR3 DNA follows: TGTGCCAGCGTGAAGACTCTACAGGGGGCGAGTACTGAAGCTTTCTTT.

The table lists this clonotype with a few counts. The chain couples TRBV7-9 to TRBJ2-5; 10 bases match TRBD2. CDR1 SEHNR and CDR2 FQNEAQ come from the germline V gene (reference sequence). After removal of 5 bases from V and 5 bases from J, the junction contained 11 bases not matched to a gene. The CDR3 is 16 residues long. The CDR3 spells CASSPGLAGVLETQYF. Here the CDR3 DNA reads TGTGCCAGCAGCCCGGGGCTAGCGGGAGTTCTGGAGACCCAGTACTTC.

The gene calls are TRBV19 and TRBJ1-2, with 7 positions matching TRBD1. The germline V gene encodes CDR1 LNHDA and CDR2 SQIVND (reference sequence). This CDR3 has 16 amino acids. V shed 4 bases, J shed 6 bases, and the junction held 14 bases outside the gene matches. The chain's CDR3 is CASSRGTEKWRNGYTF. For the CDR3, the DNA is TGTGCCAGTAGTAGGGGGACAGAGAAATGGCGTAATGGCTACACCTTC.

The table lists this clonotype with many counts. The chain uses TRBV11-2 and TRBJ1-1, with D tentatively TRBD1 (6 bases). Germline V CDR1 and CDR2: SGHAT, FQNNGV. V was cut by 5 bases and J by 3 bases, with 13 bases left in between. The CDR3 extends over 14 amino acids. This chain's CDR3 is CASSPRGGDTEAFF. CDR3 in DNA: TGTGCCAGCAGCCCCAGGGGCGGGGACACTGAAGCTTTCTTT.

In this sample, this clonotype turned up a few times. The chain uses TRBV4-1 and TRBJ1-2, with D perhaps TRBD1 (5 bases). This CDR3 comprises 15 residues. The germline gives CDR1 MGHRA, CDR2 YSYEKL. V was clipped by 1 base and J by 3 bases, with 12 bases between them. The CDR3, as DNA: TGCGCCAGCAGCCAAGCGGCGGGGGGGTACTATGGCTACACCTTC. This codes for CASSQAAGGYYGYTF.

CDR3 loop: CASRAGTTSGNTIYF. CDR3 DNA sequence: TGTGCCAGCAGGGCCGGGACAACCTCTGGAAACACCATATATTTT. The rearrangement links TRBV2 to TRBJ1-3, with D maybe TRBD1 (6 bases). Germline lookup yields CDR1 SNHLY and CDR2 FYNNEI. The CDR3 covers 15 residues. V was clipped by 6 bases and J by 0 bases, with 12 bases between them.